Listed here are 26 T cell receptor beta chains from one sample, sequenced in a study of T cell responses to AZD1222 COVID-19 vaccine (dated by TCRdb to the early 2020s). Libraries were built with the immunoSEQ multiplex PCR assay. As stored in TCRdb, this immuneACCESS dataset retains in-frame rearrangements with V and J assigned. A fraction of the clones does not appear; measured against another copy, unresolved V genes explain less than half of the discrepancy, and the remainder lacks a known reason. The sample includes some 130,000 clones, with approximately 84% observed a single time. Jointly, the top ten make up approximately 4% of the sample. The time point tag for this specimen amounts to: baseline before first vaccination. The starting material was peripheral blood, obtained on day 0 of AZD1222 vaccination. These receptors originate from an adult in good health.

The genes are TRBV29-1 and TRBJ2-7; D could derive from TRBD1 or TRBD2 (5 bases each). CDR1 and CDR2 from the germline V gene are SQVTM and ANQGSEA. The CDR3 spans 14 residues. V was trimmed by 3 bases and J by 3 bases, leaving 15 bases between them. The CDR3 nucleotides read TGCAGCGTTGATGCAGGGACCTTGGGCTACGAGCAGTACTTC. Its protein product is CSVDAGTLGYEQYF.

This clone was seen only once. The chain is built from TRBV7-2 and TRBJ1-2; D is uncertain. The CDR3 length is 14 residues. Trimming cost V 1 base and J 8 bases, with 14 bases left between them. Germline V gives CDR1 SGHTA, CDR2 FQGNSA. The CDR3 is CASSLGSTDSGYTF. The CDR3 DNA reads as TGTGCCAGCAGCTTAGGCAGCACCGACTCAGGCTACACCTTC.

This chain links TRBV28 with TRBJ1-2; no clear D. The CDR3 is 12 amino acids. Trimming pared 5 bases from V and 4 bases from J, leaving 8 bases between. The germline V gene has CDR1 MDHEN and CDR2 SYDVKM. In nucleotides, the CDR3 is TGTGCCAGCAGTGACAAACTCTATGGCTACACCTTC. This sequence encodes CASSDKLYGYTF.

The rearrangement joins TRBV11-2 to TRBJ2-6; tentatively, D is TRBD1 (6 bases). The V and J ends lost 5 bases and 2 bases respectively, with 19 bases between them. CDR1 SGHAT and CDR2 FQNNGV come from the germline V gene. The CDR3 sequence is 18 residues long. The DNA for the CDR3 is TGTGCCAGCAGCCCCTTAGTTGGGGGCGGACCTGGGGCCAACGTCCTGACTTTC. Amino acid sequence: CASSPLVGGGPGANVLTF.

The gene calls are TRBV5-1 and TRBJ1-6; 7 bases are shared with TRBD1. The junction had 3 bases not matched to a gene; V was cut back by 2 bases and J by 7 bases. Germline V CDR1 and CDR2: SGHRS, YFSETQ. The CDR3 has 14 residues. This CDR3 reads CASSFGQENSPLHF. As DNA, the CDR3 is TGCGCCAGCAGCTTCGGACAGGAAAATTCACCCCTCCACTTT.

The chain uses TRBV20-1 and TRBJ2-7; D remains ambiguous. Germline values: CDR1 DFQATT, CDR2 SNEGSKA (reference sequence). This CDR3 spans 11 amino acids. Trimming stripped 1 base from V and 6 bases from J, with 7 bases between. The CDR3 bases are TGCAGTGCTAGAGCTGGGGTCGAGCAGTACTTC. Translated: CSARAGVEQYF.

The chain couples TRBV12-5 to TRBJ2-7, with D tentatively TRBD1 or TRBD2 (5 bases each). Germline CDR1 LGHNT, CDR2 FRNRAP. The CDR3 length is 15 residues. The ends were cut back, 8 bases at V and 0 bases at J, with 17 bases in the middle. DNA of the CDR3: TGTGCTAGTAAAGAGGGGTCCAAGAGCTCCTACGAGCAGTACTTC. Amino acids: CASKEGSKSSYEQYF. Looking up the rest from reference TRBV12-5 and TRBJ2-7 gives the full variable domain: DARVTQTPRHKVTEMGQEVTMRCQPILGHNTVFWYRQTMMQGLELLAYFRNRAPLDDSGMPKDRFSAEMPDATLATLKIQPSEPRDSAVYFCASKEGSKSSYEQYFGPGTRLTVT.

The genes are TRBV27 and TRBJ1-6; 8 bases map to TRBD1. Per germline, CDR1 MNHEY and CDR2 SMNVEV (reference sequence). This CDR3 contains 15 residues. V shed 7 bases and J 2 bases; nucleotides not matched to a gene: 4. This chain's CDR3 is CASTDRGAYNSPLHF. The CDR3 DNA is TGTGCCAGCACCGACAGGGGCGCCTATAATTCACCCCTCCACTTT.

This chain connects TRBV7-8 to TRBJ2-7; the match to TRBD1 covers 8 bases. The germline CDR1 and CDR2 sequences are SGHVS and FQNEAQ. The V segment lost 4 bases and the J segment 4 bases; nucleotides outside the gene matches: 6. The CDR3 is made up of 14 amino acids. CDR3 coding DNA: TGTGCCAGCAGCTGGGGACAGGACAGTTACGAGCAGTACTTC. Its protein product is CASSWGQDSYEQYF. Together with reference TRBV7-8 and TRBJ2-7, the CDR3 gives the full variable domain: GAGVSQSPRYKVAKRGQDVALRCDPISGHVSLFWYQQALGQGPEFLTYFQNEAQLDKSGLPSDRFFAERPEGSVSTLKIQRTQQEDSAVYLCASSWGQDSYEQYFGPGTRLTVT.

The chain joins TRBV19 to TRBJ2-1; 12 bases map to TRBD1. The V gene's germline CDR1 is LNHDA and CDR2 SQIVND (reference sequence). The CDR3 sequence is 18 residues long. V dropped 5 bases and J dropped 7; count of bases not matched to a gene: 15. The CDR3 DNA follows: TGTGCCAGTAGTGACCCCCGTAGTTGGGACAGGGGGCGAAATGAGCAGTTCTTC. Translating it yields CASSDPRSWDRGRNEQFF.

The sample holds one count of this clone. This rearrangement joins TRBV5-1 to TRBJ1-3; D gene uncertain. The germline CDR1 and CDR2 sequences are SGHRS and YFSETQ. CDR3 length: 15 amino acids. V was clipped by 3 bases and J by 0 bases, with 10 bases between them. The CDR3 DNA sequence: TGCGCCAGCAGCTCCGGACGGACCTCTGGAAACACCATATATTTT. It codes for CASSSGRTSGNTIYF.

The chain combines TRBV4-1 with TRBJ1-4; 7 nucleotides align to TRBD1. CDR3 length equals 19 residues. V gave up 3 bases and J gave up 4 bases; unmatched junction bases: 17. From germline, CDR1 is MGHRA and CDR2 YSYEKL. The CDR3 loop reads CASSHSEGGTGQNNEKLFF. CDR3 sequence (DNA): TGCGCCAGCAGCCATTCTGAGGGGGGGACGGGACAGAATAATGAAAAACTGTTTTTT.

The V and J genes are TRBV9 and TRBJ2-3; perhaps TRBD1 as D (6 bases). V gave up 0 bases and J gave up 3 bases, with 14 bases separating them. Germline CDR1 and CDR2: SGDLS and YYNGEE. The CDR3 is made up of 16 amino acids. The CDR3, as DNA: TGTGCCAGCAGCGTAGTTGAGGGGGTTGGAACAGATACGCAGTATTTT. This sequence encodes CASSVVEGVGTDTQYF.

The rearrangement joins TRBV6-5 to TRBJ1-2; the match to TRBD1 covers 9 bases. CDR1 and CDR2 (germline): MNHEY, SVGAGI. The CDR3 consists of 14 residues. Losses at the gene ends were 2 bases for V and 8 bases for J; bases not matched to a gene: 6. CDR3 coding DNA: TGTGCCAGCAGTTACACGGGACAGGGAGGAGGCTACACCTTC. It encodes CASSYTGQGGGYTF.

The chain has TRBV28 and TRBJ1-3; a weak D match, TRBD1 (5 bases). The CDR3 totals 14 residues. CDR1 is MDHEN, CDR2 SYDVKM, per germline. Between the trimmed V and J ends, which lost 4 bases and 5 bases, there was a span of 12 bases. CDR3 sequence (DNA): TGTGCCAGCAGTTCGTCTCAGGGTCGAAACACCATATATTTT. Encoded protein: CASSSSQGRNTIYF.

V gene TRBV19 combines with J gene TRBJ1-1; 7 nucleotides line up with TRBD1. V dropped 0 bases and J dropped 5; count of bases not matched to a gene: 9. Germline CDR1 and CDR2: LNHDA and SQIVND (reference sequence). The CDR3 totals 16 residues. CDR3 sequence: CASSIDLGQVRTEAFF. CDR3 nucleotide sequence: TGTGCCAGTAGTATAGATTTAGGACAGGTAAGGACTGAAGCTTTCTTT.

The CDR3 DNA reads TGCGCCAGCAGCTCTATGACAGGGGGTGATTCACCCCTCCACTTT. Its protein is CASSSMTGGDSPLHF. The V gene is TRBV5-1, the J gene TRBJ1-6, with 9 bases fitting TRBD1. This CDR3 has 15 residues. CDR1 is SGHRS and CDR2 is YFSETQ in the germline V gene. The trim removed 3 bases at V and 8 bases at J, leaving 6 bases unmatched. Full variable domain (missing parts from reference TRBV5-1 and TRBJ1-6): KAGVTQTPRYLIKTRGQQVTLSCSPISGHRSVSWYQQTPGQGLQFLFEYFSETQRNKGNFPGRFSGRQFSNSRSEMNVSTLELGDSALYLCASSSMTGGDSPLHFGNGTRLTVT.

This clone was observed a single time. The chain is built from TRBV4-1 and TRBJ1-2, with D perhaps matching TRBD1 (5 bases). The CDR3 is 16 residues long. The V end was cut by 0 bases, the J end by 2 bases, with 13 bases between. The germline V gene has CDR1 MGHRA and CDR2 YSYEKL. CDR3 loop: CASSQDSGGSNYGYTF. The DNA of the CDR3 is TGCGCCAGCAGCCAAGATAGTGGGGGGTCGAACTATGGCTACACCTTC.

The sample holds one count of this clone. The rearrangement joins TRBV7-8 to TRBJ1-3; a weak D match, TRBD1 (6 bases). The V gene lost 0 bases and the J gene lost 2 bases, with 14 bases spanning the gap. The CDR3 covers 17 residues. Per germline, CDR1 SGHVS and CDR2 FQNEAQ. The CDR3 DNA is TGTGCCAGCAGCTTAGCCAACAGGGCAAAGACTGGAAACACCATATATTTT. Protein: CASSLANRAKTGNTIYF.

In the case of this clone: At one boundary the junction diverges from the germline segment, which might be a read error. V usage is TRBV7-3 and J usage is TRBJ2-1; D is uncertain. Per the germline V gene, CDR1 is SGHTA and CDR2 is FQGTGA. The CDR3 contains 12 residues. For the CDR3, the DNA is TGTGCCAGCAGCTTAGAGATAGGTGGCCCCCTCTTC. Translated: CASSLEIGGPLF.

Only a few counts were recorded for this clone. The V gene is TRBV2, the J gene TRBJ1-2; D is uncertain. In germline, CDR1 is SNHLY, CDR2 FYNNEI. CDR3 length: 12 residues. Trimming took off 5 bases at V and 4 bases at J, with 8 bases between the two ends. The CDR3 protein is CASSLDIYGYTF. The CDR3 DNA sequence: TGTGCCAGCAGTCTTGACATCTATGGCTACACCTTC.

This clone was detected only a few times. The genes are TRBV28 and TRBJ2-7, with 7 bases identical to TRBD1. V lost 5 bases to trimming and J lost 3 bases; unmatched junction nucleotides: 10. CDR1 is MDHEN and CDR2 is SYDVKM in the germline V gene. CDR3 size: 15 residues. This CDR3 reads CASSTPGGMVYEQYF. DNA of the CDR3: TGTGCCAGCAGTACTCCAGGGGGAATGGTCTACGAGCAGTACTTC. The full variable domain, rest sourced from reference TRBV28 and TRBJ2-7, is DVKVTQSSRYLVKRTGEKVFLECVQDMDHENMFWYRQDPGLGLRLIYFSYDVKMKEKGDIPEGYSVSREKKERFSLILESASTNQTSMYLCASSTPGGMVYEQYFGPGTRLTVT.

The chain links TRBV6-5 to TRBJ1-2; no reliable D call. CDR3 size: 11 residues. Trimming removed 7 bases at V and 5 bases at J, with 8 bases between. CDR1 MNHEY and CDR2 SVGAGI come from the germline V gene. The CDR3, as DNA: TGTGCCAGCACAGAGCCGTATGGCTACACCTTC. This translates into CASTEPYGYTF.

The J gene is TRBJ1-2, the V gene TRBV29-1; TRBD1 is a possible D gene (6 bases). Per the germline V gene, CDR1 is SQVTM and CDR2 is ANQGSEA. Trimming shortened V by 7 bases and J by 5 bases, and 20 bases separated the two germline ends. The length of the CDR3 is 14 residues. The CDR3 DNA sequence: TGCAGCGACCGCGATGGAGGCAGGGGATATGGCTACACCTTC. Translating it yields CSDRDGGRGYGYTF.

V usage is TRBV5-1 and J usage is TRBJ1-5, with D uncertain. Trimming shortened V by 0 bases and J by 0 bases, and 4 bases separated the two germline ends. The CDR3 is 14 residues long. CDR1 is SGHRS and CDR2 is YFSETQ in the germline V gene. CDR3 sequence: CASSLVRSNQPQHF. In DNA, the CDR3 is TGCGCCAGCAGCTTGGTACGTAGCAATCAGCCCCAGCATTTT.

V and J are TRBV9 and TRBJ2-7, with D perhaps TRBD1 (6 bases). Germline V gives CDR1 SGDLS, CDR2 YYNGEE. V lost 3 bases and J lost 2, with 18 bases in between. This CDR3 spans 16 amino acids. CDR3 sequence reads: CASSATGYSFPYEQYF. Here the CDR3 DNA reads TGTGCCAGCAGCGCCACAGGGTATTCTTTTCCCTACGAGCAGTACTTC.